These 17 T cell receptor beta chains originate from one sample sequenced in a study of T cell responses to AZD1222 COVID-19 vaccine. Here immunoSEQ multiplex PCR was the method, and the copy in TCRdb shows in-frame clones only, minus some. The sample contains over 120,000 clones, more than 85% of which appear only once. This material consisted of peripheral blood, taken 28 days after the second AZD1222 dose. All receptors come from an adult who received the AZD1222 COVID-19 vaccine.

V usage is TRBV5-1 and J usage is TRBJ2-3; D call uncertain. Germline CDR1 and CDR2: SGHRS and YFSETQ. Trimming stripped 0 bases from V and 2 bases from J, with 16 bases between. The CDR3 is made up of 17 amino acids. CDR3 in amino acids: CASSLGALAENTDTQYF. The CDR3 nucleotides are TGCGCCAGCAGCTTGGGGGCGTTGGCGGAGAACACAGATACGCAGTATTTT.

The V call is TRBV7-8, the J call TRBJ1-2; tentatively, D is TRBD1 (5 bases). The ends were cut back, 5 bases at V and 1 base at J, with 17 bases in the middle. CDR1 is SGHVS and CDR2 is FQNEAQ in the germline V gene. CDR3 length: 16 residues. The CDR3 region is CASSPGGGGINYGYTF. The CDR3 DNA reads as TGTGCCAGCAGCCCCGGGGGTGGAGGGATTAACTATGGCTACACCTTC.

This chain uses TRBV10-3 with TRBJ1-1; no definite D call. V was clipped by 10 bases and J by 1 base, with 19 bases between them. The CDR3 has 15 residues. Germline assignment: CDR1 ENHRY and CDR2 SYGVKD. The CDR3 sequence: CASLRGGRTNTEAFF. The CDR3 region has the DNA TGTGCCAGTTTGAGAGGAGGGCGGACGAACACTGAAGCTTTCTTT.

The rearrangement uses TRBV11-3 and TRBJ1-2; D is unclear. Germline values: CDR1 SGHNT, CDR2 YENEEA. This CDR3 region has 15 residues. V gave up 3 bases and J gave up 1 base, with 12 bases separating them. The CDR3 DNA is TGTGCCAGCAGCTTTCCCCCTTCGGATAACTATGGCTACACCTTC. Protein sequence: CASSFPPSDNYGYTF.

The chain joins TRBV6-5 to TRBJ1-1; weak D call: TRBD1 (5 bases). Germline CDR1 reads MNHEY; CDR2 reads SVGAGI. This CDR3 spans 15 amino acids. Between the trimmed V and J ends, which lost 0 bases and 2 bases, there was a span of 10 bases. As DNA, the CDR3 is TGTGCCAGCAGTTACTCGGGACTCCTAAACACTGAAGCTTTCTTT. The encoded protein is CASSYSGLLNTEAFF.

The CDR3 reads CSVVGRTTGGLKNIQYF. The CDR3 DNA reads TGCAGCGTTGTGGGTAGGACGACAGGGGGCCTCAAAAACATTCAGTACTTC. This sequence joins TRBV29-1 and TRBJ2-4; TRBD1 matches 10 bases. The CDR3 has 17 residues. After removal of 4 bases from V and 3 bases from J, the junction contained 12 bases not matched to a gene. Germline loops: CDR1 SQVTM, CDR2 ANQGSEA.

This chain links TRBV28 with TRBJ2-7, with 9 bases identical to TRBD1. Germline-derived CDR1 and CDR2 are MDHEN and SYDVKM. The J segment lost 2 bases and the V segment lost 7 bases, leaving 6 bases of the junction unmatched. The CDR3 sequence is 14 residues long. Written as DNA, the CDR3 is TGTGCCAGCACCACTACAGGGGGCGCCTACGAGCAGTACTTC. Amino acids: CASTTTGGAYEQYF.

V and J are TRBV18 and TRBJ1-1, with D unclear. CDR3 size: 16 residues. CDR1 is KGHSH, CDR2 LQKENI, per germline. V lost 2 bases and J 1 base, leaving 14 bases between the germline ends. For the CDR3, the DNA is TGTGCCAGCTCACCATCCGGTTTTTCCCCGAACACTGAAGCTTTCTTT. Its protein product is CASSPSGFSPNTEAFF.

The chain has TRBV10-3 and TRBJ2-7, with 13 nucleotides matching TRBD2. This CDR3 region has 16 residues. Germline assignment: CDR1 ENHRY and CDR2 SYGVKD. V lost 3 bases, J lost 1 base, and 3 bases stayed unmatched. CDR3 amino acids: CAISDPGLAGSYEQYF. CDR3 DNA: TGTGCCATCAGTGACCCGGGACTAGCGGGATCCTACGAGCAGTACTTC.

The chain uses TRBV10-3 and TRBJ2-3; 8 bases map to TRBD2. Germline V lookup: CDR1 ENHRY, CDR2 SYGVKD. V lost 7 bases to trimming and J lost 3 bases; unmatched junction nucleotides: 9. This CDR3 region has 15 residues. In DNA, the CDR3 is TGTGCCATCACTGGGGCGGGAGGTGGGACAGATACGCAGTATTTT. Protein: CAITGAGGGTDTQYF.

Here the CDR3 reads CASSPSGQIYDYGYTF. The CDR3 bases are TGCGCCAGCAGCCCCTCCGGACAGATCTACGACTATGGCTACACCTTC. The V gene is TRBV5-1, the J gene TRBJ1-2; a possible D gene is TRBD1 (6 bases). The CDR3 covers 16 residues. Germline loops: CDR1 SGHRS, CDR2 YFSETQ. The ends were cut back, 4 bases at V and 3 bases at J, with 19 bases in the middle.

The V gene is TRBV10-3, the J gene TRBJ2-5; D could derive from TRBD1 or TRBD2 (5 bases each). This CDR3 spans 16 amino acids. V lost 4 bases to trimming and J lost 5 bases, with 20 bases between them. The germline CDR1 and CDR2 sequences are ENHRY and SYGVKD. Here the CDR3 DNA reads TGTGCCATCAGTGGAGGGGCGGGCCAAGCGCAGGAGACCCAGTACTTC. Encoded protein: CAISGGAGQAQETQYF.

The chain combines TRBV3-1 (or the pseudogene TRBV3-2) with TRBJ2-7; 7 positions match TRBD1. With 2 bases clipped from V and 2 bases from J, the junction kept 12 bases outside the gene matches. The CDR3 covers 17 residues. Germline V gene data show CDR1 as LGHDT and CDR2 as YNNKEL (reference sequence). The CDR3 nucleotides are TGTGCCAGCAGCCAATCTATCGCCGGGACAGAAACCTACGAGCAGTACTTC. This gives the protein CASSQSIAGTETYEQYF.

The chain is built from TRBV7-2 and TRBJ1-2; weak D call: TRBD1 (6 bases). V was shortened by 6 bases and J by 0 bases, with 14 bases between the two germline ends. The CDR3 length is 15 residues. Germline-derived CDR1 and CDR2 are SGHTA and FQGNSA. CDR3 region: CASSTGTTSNYGYTF. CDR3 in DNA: TGTGCCAGCAGTACCGGGACAACTTCTAACTATGGCTACACCTTC. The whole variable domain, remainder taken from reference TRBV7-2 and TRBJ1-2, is GAGVSQSPSNKVTEKGKDVELRCDPISGHTALYWYRQSLGQGLEFLIYFQGNSAPDKSGLPSDRFSAERTGGSVSTLTIQRTQQEDSAVYLCASSTGTTSNYGYTFGSGTRLTVV.

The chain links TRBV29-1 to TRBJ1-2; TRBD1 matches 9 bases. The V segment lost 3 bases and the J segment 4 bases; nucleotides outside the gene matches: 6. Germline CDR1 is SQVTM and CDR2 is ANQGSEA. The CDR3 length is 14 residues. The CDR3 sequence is CSVERGTGIYGYTF. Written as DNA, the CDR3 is TGCAGCGTTGAGAGGGGGACAGGGATCTATGGCTACACCTTC.

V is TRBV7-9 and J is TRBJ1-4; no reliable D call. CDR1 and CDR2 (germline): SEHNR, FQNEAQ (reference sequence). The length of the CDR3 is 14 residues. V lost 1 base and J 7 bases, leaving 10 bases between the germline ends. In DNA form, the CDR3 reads TGTGCCAGCAGCTTAGAACATCTGGGTGAAAAACTGTTTTTT. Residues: CASSLEHLGEKLFF.

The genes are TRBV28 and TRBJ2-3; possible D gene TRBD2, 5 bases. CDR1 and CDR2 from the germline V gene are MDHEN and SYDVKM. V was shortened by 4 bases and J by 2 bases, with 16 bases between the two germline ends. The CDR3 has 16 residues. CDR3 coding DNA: TGTGCCAGCAGTTCTCCTTCTAGCTCTAACACAGATACGCAGTATTTT. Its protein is CASSSPSSSNTDTQYF.